This T cell receptor beta chain emerged from a study of T cell responses to AZD1222 COVID-19 vaccine. Study-wide results and limits: Sampled repertoires all dated from after the peak T cell response.

The V gene lost 1 base and the J gene lost 6 bases, with 9 bases spanning the gap. The germline gives CDR1 MGHRA, CDR2 YSYEKL. The CDR3 covers 14 residues. Sequencing used immunoSEQ multiplex PCR; TCRdb keeps in-frame clones, though not all of them. The data show about 120,000 clones, 92% seen once. Remarks on this clone: Its antigen is not identified.

The sequencing here drew on peripheral blood, taken on day 0 of AZD1222 vaccination. This receptor was identified in an adult in good health. The rearrangement joins TRBV4-1 to TRBJ2-2; D might be TRBD2 (6 bases). The CDR3 region has the DNA TGCGCCAGCAGCCAAGGAGGAGGGCCCGGGGAGCTGTTTTTT. Protein: CASSQGGGPGELFF.